Each of the 24 T cell receptor beta chains below was sequenced from the same sample in a study of T cell clonality in common variable immunodeficiency. This table comes from immunoSEQ multiplex PCR, and its TCRdb copy is limited to in-frame clones, with some not included. Altogether 60,000 to 75,000 clones were found in the sample, and no singletons occur. Material: peripheral blood mononuclear cells. The receptor set was obtained from a person aged 18 to 70 in good health.

There are many counts of this clone. Read data end 3 residues before the CDR3 end; the end is taken from the germline J gene. The chain combines TRBV19 with TRBJ1-4, with D possibly being TRBD1 (6 bases). CDR3 length equals 12 residues. Germline assignment: CDR1 LNHDA and CDR2 SQIVND (reference sequence). CDR3 DNA (partial): TGTGCCAGTAGTCCGGACAGACTTAAA. Residues: CASSPDRLK. The whole CDR3 reads CASSPDRLKLFF.

This clone showed up many times. The CDR3 bases that were read are TGTGCCAGCTCCCTAGGGACTACCTTTACCGGGGAG. It translates to CASSLGTTFTGE. The CDR3, in full, reads CASSLGTTFTGELFF. J is TRBJ2-2 and V is TRBV5-5; 7 bases are shared with TRBD2. The read is 3 residues too short to cover the CDR3 end, so that end is filled in from the germline J gene. Per germline, CDR1 SGHKS and CDR2 YYEKEE (reference sequence). The CDR3 is 15 amino acids. Unmatched junction bases numbered 11, after V lost 7 bases and J lost 5 bases.

Ten or more counts support this clone. The read falls 3 residues short of the CDR3 end, and the missing part is taken from the germline J gene. This chain links TRBV11-2 with TRBJ1-1; 7 bases map to TRBD1. J gave up 1 base and V 5 bases, and 4 bases lay outside the gene matches. CDR1 is SGHAT, CDR2 FQNNGV, per germline. CDR3 length equals 14 residues. CDR3 DNA, as far as it was read: TGTGCCAGCAGCCCCCGGACAGGGAACACTGAA. It codes for CASSPRTGNTE. The full CDR3 protein is CASSPRTGNTEAFF.

This clone has ten or more counts. The CDR3 extends 3 residues past the end of the read, so its final part is completed from the germline J gene. The rearrangement uses TRBV2 and TRBJ2-1; TRBD2 matches at 11 bases. V shed 7 bases and J 2 bases; nucleotides not matched to a gene: 13. The CDR3 has 18 residues. Germline lookup yields CDR1 SNHLY and CDR2 FYNNEI. This chain's CDR3 is CASTRTSGLLVPYNEQFF. CDR3 DNA, as far as it was read: TGTGCCAGCACCCGGACTAGCGGGCTATTAGTCCCCTACAATGAG.

This clone was found many times. The CDR3 end falls 3 residues outside the read, so it is completed with the germline J gene. The chain employs TRBV20-1 and TRBJ2-1, with 11 nucleotides matching TRBD2. CDR3 length equals 14 residues. Per germline, CDR1 DFQATT and CDR2 SNEGSKA (reference sequence). Trimming cost V 2 bases and J 9 bases; bases outside gene matches: 6. The CDR3 DNA, read in part, is TGCAGTGCTAGACTGACTAGCGGGATACCTGAG. Protein sequence: CSARLTSGIPE. The whole CDR3 reads CSARLTSGIPEQFF.

This clone was counted ten times or more. The sequence runs out 3 residues before the end of the CDR3; the remainder is reconstructed from the germline J gene. V and J are TRBV29-1 and TRBJ2-7; D perhaps matches TRBD2 (6 bases). This CDR3 is built from 11 residues. Germline assignment: CDR1 SQVTM and CDR2 ANQGSEA. V was clipped by 6 bases and J by 4 bases, with 10 bases between them. Here the CDR3 reads CSVRGSYEQYF. The CDR3 bases that were read are TGCAGCGTCCGGGGGAGTTACGAG.

This clone was counted ten times or more. The read falls 3 residues short of the CDR3 end, and the missing part is taken from the germline J gene. V gene TRBV12-3 or TRBV12-4 combines with J gene TRBJ2-3, with D possibly matching TRBD1 (8 bases). The CDR3 extends over 15 amino acids. Trimming pared 5 bases from V and 3 bases from J, leaving 15 bases between. CDR3: CASSPGQGGTDTQYF. Partial CDR3 DNA: TGTGCCAGCAGTCCAGGACAGGGAGGGACAGATACG.

This clone showed up many times. The CDR3 goes on 3 residues after the read ends, and that part is filled in from the germline J gene. V usage is TRBV19 and J usage is TRBJ2-2; TRBD1 matches 11 bases. The junction had 6 bases not matched to a gene; V was cut back by 5 bases and J by 4 bases. The CDR3 sequence is 16 residues long. The germline V gene encodes CDR1 LNHDA and CDR2 SQIVND (reference sequence). CDR3 sequence reads: CASSLGQGARTGELFF. The sequenced CDR3 bases are TGTGCCAGTAGTCTTGGACAGGGGGCACGCACCGGGGAG.

Ten or more counts support this clone. The CDR3 end is not reached by the read, which stops 3 residues before it; the germline J gene fills it in. The rearrangement links TRBV5-5 to TRBJ2-1; D is perhaps TRBD1 (6 bases). The CDR3 covers 13 residues. The germline CDR1 and CDR2 sequences are SGHKS and YYEKEE (reference sequence). Trimming left V 5 bases short and J 8 bases short, with 14 bases between. The CDR3 bases that were read are TGTGCCAGCAGTGACAGGCGCCTCCATGAG. Translating it yields CASSDRRLHE. The full CDR3 is CASSDRRLHEQFF.

This clone occurred many times. The read terminates 3 residues before the CDR3 end, so the remaining end is supplied by the germline J gene. This sequence joins TRBV7-3 and TRBJ2-3, with 9 nucleotides matching TRBD2. V was pared by 5 bases and J by 1 base, with 4 bases of the junction left unmatched. The CDR3 is 15 amino acids. Germline-derived CDR1 and CDR2 are SGHTA and FQGTGA. The CDR3 loop is CASSPGLARTDTQYF. CDR3 bases read: TGTGCCAGCAGCCCAGGACTAGCGCGCACAGATACG.

The sample holds many counts of this clone. The CDR3 is cut off 3 residues early in the read; its end comes from the germline J gene. The chain is built from TRBV5-1 and TRBJ2-7, with D maybe TRBD2 (5 bases). V was trimmed by 5 bases and J by 1 base, leaving 7 bases between them. The CDR3 spans 12 residues. The V gene's germline CDR1 is SGHRS and CDR2 YFSETQ. The sequenced CDR3 bases are TGCGCCAGCAGTAGAGGGTCCTACGAG. Its protein product is CASSRGSYE. The full CDR3 is CASSRGSYEQYF.

This clone appeared many times. The sequenced part of the CDR3 DNA is TGTGCCAGTAGTACAGTCTCTAGCGGCCAAGAGACC. Translating gives CASSTVSSGQET. The entire CDR3 is CASSTVSSGQETQYF. The chain is built from TRBV19 and TRBJ2-5, with 7 bases matching TRBD2. The CDR3 end lies 3 residues beyond the end of the read and is filled in from the germline J gene. The length of the CDR3 is 15 residues. Germline V CDR1 and CDR2: LNHDA, SQIVND (reference sequence). V dropped 4 bases and J dropped 1; count of bases not matched to a gene: 6.

This clone was counted at least ten times. The observed sequence ends 3 residues before the CDR3 terminus, with the missing tail filled in from the germline J gene. This sequence joins TRBV7-2 and TRBJ2-1; 7 bases line up with TRBD2. V lost 2 bases, J lost 9 bases, and 7 bases stayed unmatched. The germline V gene encodes CDR1 SGHTA and CDR2 FQGNSA. The CDR3 spans 14 residues. The CDR3 DNA, read in part, is TGTGCCAGCAGCTTATGGGCGGGAGCGGGTGAG. Translated: CASSLWAGAGE. The full-length CDR3 reads as CASSLWAGAGEQFF.

This clone was detected many times. Read data end 3 residues before the CDR3 end; the end is taken from the germline J gene. This chain uses TRBV29-1 with TRBJ2-5; a possible D gene is TRBD2 (6 bases). V lost 6 bases to trimming and J lost 5 bases, with 16 bases between them. This CDR3 is 13 amino acids long. From germline, CDR1 is SQVTM and CDR2 ANQGSEA. The CDR3 loop is CSVELAPGETQYF. Partial CDR3 DNA: TGCAGCGTAGAACTAGCACCGGGGGAGACC.

This clone was detected ten times or more. The read falls 3 residues short of the CDR3 end, and the missing part is taken from the germline J gene. This chain connects TRBV28 to TRBJ2-7; D gene uncertain. Germline V CDR1 and CDR2: MDHEN, SYDVKM. V lost 3 bases and J lost 0, with 3 bases in between. This CDR3 is 12 amino acids long. The CDR3 sequence: CASSFISYEQYF. The CDR3 bases that were read are TGTGCCAGCAGTTTTATCTCCTACGAG.

This clone was found many times. The read is 3 residues too short to cover the CDR3 end, so that end is filled in from the germline J gene. The chain combines TRBV5-4 with TRBJ2-7, with 7 positions matching TRBD1. Unmatched junction bases numbered 11, after V lost 5 bases and J lost 0 bases. CDR1 SGHNT and CDR2 YYREEE come from the germline V gene (reference sequence). This CDR3 is 16 amino acids long. The CDR3: CASSSPTGMSSYEQYF. CDR3 DNA, as far as it was read: TGTGCCAGCAGTTCTCCGACAGGGATGAGCTCCTACGAG. The entire variable domain, with the rest obtained from reference TRBV5-4 and TRBJ2-7, is as follows: ETGVTQSPTHLIKTRGQQVTLRCSSQSGHNTVSWYQQALGQGPQFIFQYYREEENGRGNFPPRFSGLQFPNYSSELNVNALELDDSALYLCASSSPTGMSSYEQYFGPGTRLTVT.

The sample holds many counts of this clone. The read stops 3 residues short of the end of the CDR3; the missing end is completed from the germline J gene. The rearrangement links TRBV12-3 or TRBV12-4 to TRBJ2-7, with TRBD1 matching over 11 bases. CDR3 length equals 17 residues. With V trimmed by 5 bases and J by 3 bases, 12 bases remained unmatched. The sequenced CDR3 bases are TGTGCCAGCAGTCCAAGGACAGGGGGCGAAATGATCTACGAG. This encodes CASSPRTGGEMIYE. Given in full, the CDR3 is CASSPRTGGEMIYEQYF.

Ten or more counts support this clone. The CDR3 spells CASSLVAGGTSSYNEQFF. CDR3 DNA (partial): TGTGCCAGCAGCTTAGTAGCGGGAGGGACGAGCTCCTACAATGAG. The genes are TRBV7-6 and TRBJ2-1; 11 positions agree with TRBD2. The CDR3 end lies 3 residues beyond the end of the read and is filled in from the germline J gene. V was pared by 1 base and J by 0 bases, with 5 bases of the junction left unmatched. CDR1 is SGHVS, CDR2 FNYEAQ, per germline. The CDR3 is 18 residues long.

This clone came up many times. The read terminates 3 residues ahead of where the CDR3 ends, so the germline J gene completes it. This chain joins TRBV20-1 and TRBJ2-4; weak D call: TRBD1 (6 bases). The CDR3 is 14 amino acids. Germline assignment: CDR1 DFQATT and CDR2 SNEGSKA (reference sequence). V lost 1 base and J 9 bases, leaving 16 bases between the germline ends. The sequenced part of the CDR3 DNA is TGCAGTGCTAGAGGACCAACAGGGTTCGTCATT. This encodes CSARGPTGFVI. The full CDR3 reads CSARGPTGFVIQYF.

This clone was observed at least ten times. The read terminates 3 residues ahead of where the CDR3 ends, so the germline J gene completes it. The J gene is TRBJ2-3, the V gene TRBV9; tentatively, D is TRBD1 (5 bases). The CDR3 sequence is 13 residues long. From germline, CDR1 is SGDLS and CDR2 YYNGEE. The V end lost 4 bases, the J end lost 3 bases, and 9 bases lay between the germline ends. CDR3 in amino acids: CASSQDSTDTQYF. Partial CDR3 DNA: TGTGCCAGCAGCCAAGACAGTACAGATACG.

There are many counts of this clone. Read data end 3 residues before the CDR3 end; the end is taken from the germline J gene. The chain is built from TRBV20-1 and TRBJ2-6, with D possibly TRBD2 on 6 matching bases. The ends were cut back, 6 bases at V and 2 bases at J, with 11 bases in the middle. Germline assignment: CDR1 DFQATT and CDR2 SNEGSKA (reference sequence). This CDR3 region has 14 residues. The CDR3 protein is CSALGGTGANVLTF. The covered CDR3 bases are TGCAGTGCCCTCGGGGGTACTGGGGCCAACGTC.

Concerning this clone: The read falls 3 residues short of the CDR3 end, and the missing part is taken from the germline J gene. The chain is built from TRBV13 and TRBJ2-7, with 11 bases that match TRBD2. The CDR3 contains 17 residues. The germline gives CDR1 PRHDT, CDR2 FYEKMQ (reference sequence). With V trimmed by 1 base and J by 6 bases, 11 bases remained unmatched. The CDR3 bases that were read are TGTGCCAGCAGCTTAGAGGGGATAGCGGGAGGGCACGGCGAG. This encodes CASSLEGIAGGHGE. The whole CDR3 protein reads CASSLEGIAGGHGEQYF.

This clone was observed many times. Sequencing ends 3 residues short of the CDR3 end; the germline J gene provides the rest. This chain joins TRBV2 and TRBJ2-1, with a tentative D call TRBD2 (5 bases). Germline V gives CDR1 SNHLY, CDR2 FYNNEI. V lost 6 bases and J 1 base, leaving 13 bases between the germline ends. The CDR3 is 15 residues long. CDR3 region: CASSVARSSYNEQFF. Incomplete CDR3 DNA: TGTGCCAGCAGCGTAGCGCGCTCTTCCTACAATGAG. Variable domain in full (rest from reference TRBV2 and TRBJ2-1): EPEVTQTPSHQVTQMGQEVILRCVPISNHLYFYWYRQILGQKVEFLVSFYNNEISEKSEIFDDQFSVERPDGSNFTLKIRSTKLEDSAMYFCASSVARSSYNEQFFGPGTRLTVL.

At least ten counts were recorded for this clone. The sequence runs out 3 residues before the end of the CDR3; the remainder is reconstructed from the germline J gene. The chain is built from TRBV6-1 and TRBJ2-5; 7 bases align to TRBD2. Germline trimming cut 1 base from V and 4 bases from J; bases unmatched to any gene: 0. CDR1 and CDR2 (germline): MNHNS, SASEGT. CDR3 length: 13 amino acids. Incomplete CDR3 DNA: TGTGCCAGCAGTGAAGGGGGGGGAGAGACC. It specifies CASSEGGGET. The whole CDR3 protein is CASSEGGGETQYF.